A selection of T cell receptor beta chains follows, all from one sample in a study of T cell responses to AZD1222 COVID-19 vaccine. The protocol was immunoSEQ multiplex PCR, while the TCRdb copy is restricted to in-frame clones and leaves out a portion. The data contain over 200,000 clones, around 94% of them singletons. The sequencing used peripheral blood, collected 28 days after the second dose of the MenACWY control vaccine. All receptors come from an adult who received the MenACWY meningococcal vaccine as a control. CDR3s include the opening cysteine and the closing phenylalanine or tryptophan. Fields, in order: clone size, J gene, D gene, V gene, CDR3 DNA, CDR3 protein. D genes are given only for firm matches. The listing skips clone size in some rows; elsewhere it reads once, few, many or a size class.

>NA|TRBJ2-7|NA|TRBV7-2
TGTGCCAGCAGCTTAGCCGGGGGTATCTCCTACGAGCAGTACTTC
CASSLAGGISYEQYF
>NA|TRBJ1-4|NA|TRBV19
TGTGCCAGTAGTAGCCACTGGCGGGAACCTTCTAATGAAAAACTGTTTTTT
CASSSHWREPSNEKLFF
>once|TRBJ1-6|NA|TRBV21-1
TGTGCCAGCAGCCTGACAGGCCCCTTGCACTTT
CASSLTGPLHF
>NA|TRBJ1-2|NA|TRBV5-6
TGTGCCAGCAGCTTGGGGGGCCGGGCCTATGGCTACACCTTC
CASSLGGRAYGYTF
>NA|TRBJ1-5|NA|TRBV28
TGTGCCAGCAGTTCCGATAGGTGGGTTCAGCCCCAGCATTTT
CASSSDRWVQPQHF
>NA|TRBJ1-5|NA|TRBV28
TGTGCCAGCCTAAACCACAAACTGTATAGCAATCAGCCCCAGCATTTT
CASLNHKLYSNQPQHF
>once|TRBJ2-1|NA|TRBV28
TGTGCCAGCAGTTTAAGGGGCGGAGGTCGCAATGAGCAGTTCTTC
CASSLRGGGRNEQFF
>NA|TRBJ2-7|NA|TRBV11-2
TGTGCCAGCAGCTTCGGGACTCTTAGCTCCTACGAGCAGTACTTC
CASSFGTLSSYEQYF
>NA|TRBJ1-3|TRBD1|TRBV7-2
TGTGCCAGCAGCCCTGGGACAGGGGGTGGAAACACCATATATTTT
CASSPGTGGGNTIYF
>NA|TRBJ2-2|TRBD2|TRBV15
TGTGCCACCAGTCCGCTAGCGGGGATCCCCGGGGAGCTGTTTTTT
CATSPLAGIPGELFF
>once|TRBJ1-2|NA|TRBV3-1/TRBV3-2
TGTGCCAGCAGCCAAGATCCCTTGATAGCTAACTATGGCTACACCTTC
CASSQDPLIANYGYTF
>NA|TRBJ2-7|TRBD2|TRBV7-2
TGTGCCAGCAGCTCCAGCTACGGCGGGGGCTACGAGCAGTACTTC
CASSSSYGGGYEQYF
>NA|TRBJ2-7|TRBD1|TRBV27
TGTGCCAGCAGTGGACAGGGAGGTTCGTACGAGCAGTACTTC
CASSGQGGSYEQYF
>NA|TRBJ1-2|NA|TRBV27
TGTGCCAGCAGTCCCGGGACGCTAACCTATGGCTACACCTTC
CASSPGTLTYGYTF
>NA|TRBJ1-6|NA|TRBV28
TGTGCCAGCAGTTTTTCGGGAGGGAGTAATTCACCCCTCCACTTT
CASSFSGGSNSPLHF
>NA|TRBJ1-2|NA|TRBV3-1/TRBV3-2
TGTGCCAGCAGCCAAGATACAACCGACCAGTTTAACTATGGCTACACCTTC
CASSQDTTDQFNYGYTF
>NA|TRBJ2-2|NA|TRBV12-5
TGTGCTAGTGGTTTGAGTCTAGCCTCCTCCCATGGGACCGGGGAGCTGTTTTTT
CASGLSLASSHGTGELFF
>once|TRBJ2-7|TRBD2|TRBV11-2
TGTGCCAGCAGCCCCTCCAACCCCCGGGAGGACTACGAGCAGTACTTC
CASSPSNPREDYEQYF
>once|TRBJ2-2|NA|TRBV9
TGTGCCAGCAGCGTGGCGTACACCGGGGAGCTGTTTTTT
CASSVAYTGELFF
>NA|TRBJ1-6|TRBD1|TRBV30
TGTGCCTGGAGACAGGGGGCTTTTAATTCACCCCTCCACTTT
CAWRQGAFNSPLHF
>NA|TRBJ2-1|TRBD1|TRBV15
TGTGCCACCAGTCGGACAGGAGACTACAATGAGCAGTTCTTC
CATSRTGDYNEQFF
>NA|TRBJ1-2|TRBD1|TRBV5-4
TGTGCCAGCAGCTTGATCGGGACAGAGAGTGGCTACACCTTC
CASSLIGTESGYTF
>NA|TRBJ2-1|TRBD1|TRBV5-1
TGCGCCAGCAGTCGATCCGGGACAGGGCACATCAATGAGCAGTTCTTC
CASSRSGTGHINEQFF
>NA|TRBJ2-3|TRBD2|TRBV9
TGTGCCAGCAGCCCGTGGGGTCTAGCGGGAGAATCCGTAATACTGGACAGCACAGATACGCAGTATTTT
CASSPWGLAGESVILDSTDTQYF
>NA|TRBJ2-7|TRBD2|TRBV5-1
TGCGCCAGCAGCCCCCGCGGGGGGTGGGAGCAGTACTTC
CASSPRGGWEQYF
>few|TRBJ2-7|NA|TRBV21-1
TGTGCCAGCAGCAAAGAGGGCAGCCCCAGGTCCTACGAGCAGTACTTC
CASSKEGSPRSYEQYF
>NA|TRBJ1-5|NA|TRBV19
TGTGCCAGTAGTATAGATACAGTGCAGCCCCAGCATTTT
CASSIDTVQPQHF
>once|TRBJ2-2|NA|TRBV6-2/TRBV6-3
TGTGCCAGCAGTTCGAACACCGGGGAGCTGTTTTTT
CASSSNTGELFF
>once|TRBJ1-2|NA|TRBV5-5
TGTGCCAGCAGCCAGACGACCGTCAACTATGGCTACACCTTC
CASSQTTVNYGYTF
>NA|TRBJ2-3|TRBD2|TRBV6-6
TGTGCCAGCAGTCCCCGTAGCGGGGGGAGGGCAGATACGCAGTATTTT
CASSPRSGGRADTQYF
>NA|TRBJ1-6|NA|TRBV28
TGTGCCAGCACAGGGGTAGGATCACCCCTCCACTTT
CASTGVGSPLHF
>NA|TRBJ1-1|NA|TRBV9
TGTGCCAGCAGCGTAGCGGTCTCACAAGGAGAAGCTTTCTTT
CASSVAVSQGEAFF
>few|TRBJ2-7|NA|TRBV7-9
TGTGCCAGCAGCTTAGCGCACGGAGGCGAGCAGTACTTC
CASSLAHGGEQYF
>NA|TRBJ1-1|NA|TRBV5-6
TGTGCCAGCAGCTTTGGGGTTTCACCTGAAGCTTTCTTT
CASSFGVSPEAFF
>NA|TRBJ2-7|NA|TRBV12-3/TRBV12-4
TGTGCCAGCAGTTTCGGCGACGAGCAGTACTTC
CASSFGDEQYF
>NA|TRBJ1-2|TRBD1|TRBV19
TGTGCCACCGCCGGGACAGGGGGCTTTAACTATGGCTACACCTTC
CATAGTGGFNYGYTF
>few|TRBJ2-3|NA|TRBV6-4
TGTGCCAGCAGTGACTTAGGAGAACTCAGGACAGATACGCAGTATTTT
CASSDLGELRTDTQYF
>NA|TRBJ1-1|NA|TRBV3-1/TRBV3-2
TGTGCCAGCAGCCAATCTACCTGCGCGGGACGGGGAGACACTGAAGCTTTCTTT
CASSQSTCAGRGDTEAFF
>NA|TRBJ2-2|NA|TRBV28
TGTGCCAGCAGTTTAGAAGGGATGAACGGGGAGCTGTTTTTT
CASSLEGMNGELFF
>NA|TRBJ1-1|NA|TRBV7-6
TGTGCCAGCAGCTTAGGCCAGGGCGCTAACACTGAAGCTTTCTTT
CASSLGQGANTEAFF
>NA|TRBJ2-2|NA|TRBV5-1
TGCGCCAGCCGACGGCGAATGTCGAACACCGGGGAGCTGTTTTTT
CASRRRMSNTGELFF
>NA|TRBJ1-3|NA|TRBV19
TGTGCCAGTATCCGGGACGGACCAGGAAACACCATATATTTT
CASIRDGPGNTIYF
>once|TRBJ2-5|NA|TRBV7-2
TGTGCCAGCAGCTCGCAATCTGGGGAGACCCAGTACTTC
CASSSQSGETQYF
>NA|TRBJ2-7|NA|TRBV6-5
TGTGCCAGCAGTTACGGGGATGAGGACGAGCAGTACTTC
CASSYGDEDEQYF
>NA|TRBJ2-5|NA|TRBV2
TGTGCCAGCAGGGGGACACCTTCACAAGAGACCCAGTACTTC
CASRGTPSQETQYF
>NA|TRBJ1-2|NA|TRBV11-2
TGTGCCAGCAGCTCCATTGGGGACAACCTTCTAGGCTACACCTTC
CASSSIGDNLLGYTF
>NA|TRBJ2-7|TRBD2|TRBV27
TGTGCCAGCAGTTTAGGATGGCGGACTAGCGGGTTTGGTGACGAGCAGTACTTC
CASSLGWRTSGFGDEQYF